This TCR beta chain was documented in a study of cytomegalovirus exposure and HLA in healthy donors. General observations from the study: Within the data, a cluster of highly shared sequence variants was likely a sequencing artifact.

Of note for this clone: Its antigen is unidentified.

Amplification used 60 Vbeta primers and 13 Jbeta primers. Data came from immunoSEQ multiplex PCR; TCRdb stores just in-frame clones and leaves some out. Among around 120,000 clones listed, approximately 78% were seen once. Germline V gene lookup returns CDR1 KGHSH and CDR2 LQKENI. Between the trimmed V and J ends, which lost 6 bases and 4 bases, there was a span of 11 bases. This CDR3 is 13 amino acids long. The receptor comes from a woman aged 40 to 55 in good health and CMV-seropositive. The rearrangement joins TRBV18 to TRBJ2-3, with a tentative D call TRBD1 (5 bases). Sequences were obtained from PBMCs. The CDR3 DNA reads TGTGCCAGCTCTTCAGGGTCTTCAGATACGCAGTATTTT. This sequence encodes CASSSGSSDTQYF.